These T cell receptor beta chains were read from a single sample in a study of identical twins. TCRdb reprocessed the 5' RACE reads via MiXCR and lists one record per CDR3 protein. The sample consists of around 340,000 distinct CDR3 sequences, approximately 9.1% of them appearing once. Material: naive T cells sorted from blood. The receptors were sampled from a woman aged 45 to 65 in good health. Both conserved end residues are part of each CDR3. A D gene is named only where the DNA matches it firmly. Clone size is stated in some rows and not others, as once, few, many or a class when expanded.

clone_size j_call v_call d_call cdr3_aa cdr3_nt
NA TRBJ2-7 TRBV6-6 TRBD2 CASSYSTSGSREQYF TGTGCCAGCAGTTACTCAACTAGCGGGAGTCGCGAGCAGTACTTC
NA TRBJ2-5 TRBV11-3 TRBD1 CASSLEGTVQETQYF TGTGCCAGCAGCTTAGAGGGGACAGTCCAAGAGACCCAGTACTTC
many TRBJ2-2 TRBV29-1 TRBD2 CSGTTSGTNTGELFF TGCAGTGGCACGACTAGCGGGACGAACACCGGGGAGCTGTTTTTT
many TRBJ2-2 TRBV3-1 TRBD2 CATKRERYTGELFF TGTGCCACCAAGCGGGAGCGGTACACCGGGGAGCTGTTTTTT
few TRBJ1-5 TRBV7-8 NA CASSLVWSQPQHF TGTGCCAGCAGCTTAGTATGGTCACAGCCCCAGCATTTT
few TRBJ2-3 TRBV11-3 NA CASSPGLGDTDTQYF TGTGCCAGCAGCCCCGGGTTGGGCGACACAGATACGCAGTATTTT
NA TRBJ1-6 TRBV5-1 NA CASSLGTDYNSPLHF TGCGCCAGCAGCTTGGGGACAGATTATAATTCACCCCTCCACTTT
many TRBJ1-2 TRBV18 TRBD1 CASSPGQGNYYGYTF TGTGCCAGCTCACCGGGACAGGGGAACTACTATGGCTACACCTTC
few TRBJ2-1 TRBV7-6 TRBD2 CASSPRSGNDNEQFF TGTGCCAGCAGCCCCCGTAGCGGGAACGACAATGAGCAGTTCTTC
NA TRBJ1-5 TRBV29-1 NA CSVVGVNQPQHF TGCAGCGTTGTGGGGGTTAACCAGCCCCAGCATTTT
NA TRBJ2-5 TRBV5-6 NA CASSPVTGVRETQYF TGTGCCAGCAGCCCCGTTACGGGAGTACGAGAGACCCAGTACTTC
NA TRBJ2-1 TRBV25-1 NA CASSEFKTGSSYNEQFF TGTGCCAGCAGTGAATTCAAGACAGGTAGCTCCTACAATGAGCAGTTCTTC
few TRBJ2-2 TRBV5-1 TRBD1 CASSLRRGPGELFF TGCGCCAGCAGCTTAAGAAGGGGGCCCGGGGAGCTGTTTTTT
many TRBJ2-3 TRBV5-6 TRBD2 CASSPFGRVSTDTQYF TGTGCCAGCAGCCCATTCGGGAGGGTTAGCACAGATACGCAGTATTTT
NA TRBJ2-1 TRBV3-1 NA CASSHRGLVNYNEQFF TGTGCCAGCAGCCACCGGGGGCTGGTGAACTACAATGAGCAGTTCTTC
few TRBJ2-4 TRBV5-8 NA CASSLKGLYF TGTGCCAGCAGCTTAAAGGGTCTGTACTTC
NA TRBJ1-1 TRBV20-1 NA CSTSGVGGIEAFF TGCAGTACGTCAGGGGTCGGGGGCATTGAAGCTTTCTTT
many TRBJ1-2 TRBV12-3/TRBV12-4 TRBD1 CASSLVLTGAHVSYTF TGTGCCAGCAGTTTAGTGCTGACAGGGGCACACGTAAGCTACACCTTC
many TRBJ1-2 TRBV6-5 TRBD1 CASSSWTGAEYGYTF TGTGCCAGCAGTTCATGGACAGGGGCGGAGTACGGCTACACCTTC
few TRBJ1-2 TRBV5-1 NA CASSQGTANGYTF TGCGCCAGCAGCCAAGGGACGGCCAACGGCTACACCTTC
many TRBJ2-1 TRBV5-1 TRBD2 CASSLTSGYNEQFF TGCGCCAGCAGCCTGACTAGCGGTTACAATGAGCAGTTCTTC
NA TRBJ2-7 TRBV5-1 TRBD2 CASSLRQSGGEQYF TGCGCCAGCAGCTTAAGACAGTCGGGGGGCGAGCAGTACTTC
NA TRBJ2-1 TRBV9 NA CASSVGANEQFF TGTGCCAGCAGCGTCGGGGCAAATGAGCAGTTCTTC
many TRBJ2-1 TRBV9 TRBD2 CASSVGTSGRRLYNEQFF TGTGCCAGCAGCGTAGGGACTAGCGGGAGGAGGCTCTACAATGAGCAGTTCTTC
NA TRBJ2-3 TRBV18 NA CASSPNSVRADTQYF TGTGCCAGCTCACCAAATTCGGTCCGTGCAGATACGCAGTATTTT
many TRBJ1-1 TRBV5-1 NA CASGLDTGNTEAFF TGCGCCAGCGGTCTGGATACGGGGAACACTGAAGCTTTCTTT
few TRBJ2-2 TRBV7-9 NA CASSQYRPGELFF TGTGCCAGCAGCCAATATCGCCCCGGGGAGCTGTTTTTT
many TRBJ1-2 TRBV6-5 NA CASSYSGDYGYTF TGTGCCAGCAGTTATTCTGGGGACTATGGCTACACCTTC
many TRBJ1-1 TRBV24-1 NA CATSFGDKAFF TGTGCCACCAGTTTCGGAGATAAAGCTTTCTTT
few TRBJ1-1 TRBV10-3 NA CAISDPGGGPGNTEAFF TGTGCCATCAGTGACCCTGGCGGGGGGCCAGGAAACACTGAAGCTTTCTTT
few TRBJ2-3 TRBV2 NA CASSEVGLDTQYF TGTGCCAGCAGTGAAGTCGGCCTAGATACGCAGTATTTT
many TRBJ2-3 TRBV12-3/TRBV12-4 TRBD1 CASSWGQGYADTQYF TGTGCCAGCAGTTGGGGACAGGGATATGCAGATACGCAGTATTTT
NA TRBJ2-7 TRBV6-5 NA CASSYPIADTYEQYF TGTGCCAGCAGTTACCCCATAGCGGACACCTACGAGCAGTACTTC
NA TRBJ2-3 TRBV5-1 TRBD2 CASSFTREDTQYF TGCGCCAGCAGCTTCACGCGGGAGGATACGCAGTATTTT
few TRBJ1-1 TRBV27 TRBD1 CASSLWTGEAFF TGTGCCAGCAGTTTATGGACAGGTGAAGCTTTCTTT
many TRBJ1-4 TRBV4-2 TRBD1 CASSQARMTGRLGGEKLFF TGTGCCAGCAGCCAAGCGCGGATGACAGGGAGGTTAGGGGGTGAAAAACTGTTTTTT
NA TRBJ2-3 TRBV7-2 NA CASSFRLNADTQYF TGTGCCAGCAGCTTTAGACTAAACGCAGATACGCAGTATTTT
NA TRBJ2-1 TRBV25-1 NA CASTRMDEQFF TGTGCCAGCACACGGATGGATGAGCAGTTCTTC
many TRBJ2-1 TRBV20-1 TRBD2 CSASGLSSGRTEQFF TGCAGTGCTAGTGGTTTATCTAGCGGGAGAACTGAGCAGTTCTTC
many TRBJ1-2 TRBV29-1 NA CSVDRDTLGYGYTF TGCAGCGTAGACCGGGATACCTTAGGCTATGGCTACACCTTC
few TRBJ1-5 TRBV2 NA CASSESRSVSNQPQHF TGTGCCAGCAGTGAGTCACGATCTGTTAGCAATCAGCCCCAGCATTTT
NA TRBJ2-5 TRBV5-1 NA CASLLGETQYF TGCGCCAGCTTGTTAGGGGAGACCCAGTACTTC
many TRBJ2-1 TRBV12-3/TRBV12-4 NA CASMLGQSSYNEQFF TGTGCCAGCATGTTGGGCCAGAGTTCCTACAATGAGCAGTTCTTC
few TRBJ2-1 TRBV5-1 NA CASSLGASKGNEQFF TGCGCCAGCAGCTTGGGCGCCTCTAAGGGTAATGAGCAGTTCTTC
many TRBJ1-1 TRBV12-3/TRBV12-4 NA CASSRGMNTEAFF TGTGCCAGCAGTAGGGGGATGAACACTGAAGCTTTCTTT
many TRBJ2-1 TRBV20-1 TRBD2 CSARVLGGGPSSYNEQFF TGCAGTGCTAGAGTTCTGGGGGGAGGGCCCTCATCCTACAATGAGCAGTTCTTC
few TRBJ2-2 TRBV20-1 TRBD2 CSARGASGDDTGELFF TGCAGTGCTAGAGGAGCTAGCGGGGACGACACCGGGGAGCTGTTTTTT
few TRBJ2-7 TRBV29-1 NA CSVVGGHEQYF TGCAGCGTTGTCGGAGGGCACGAGCAGTACTTC